These T cell receptor beta chains were read from a single sample in a study of T cells after yellow fever vaccination. Via MiXCR, TCRdb re-called the 5' RACE reads, giving one row per CDR3 protein. The table shows some 240,000 distinct CDR3 sequences, with around 5.2% occurring only once. This sample comprised CD4+ T cells sorted from PBMCs, obtained on the day of the yellow fever booster vaccination. Receptors originate from a man aged 18 to 29 who received the YFV17D yellow fever vaccine. The CDR3 runs from the conserved cysteine through the conserved F or W. A D gene is named only where the DNA matches it firmly. Clone sizes are given selectively: once, few, many, or a class where the clone is expanded.

V gene	J gene	D gene	clone size	CDR3 protein	CDR3 DNA
TRBV5-1	TRBJ2-1	NA	many	CASSLDGTDAGGQFF	TGCGCCAGCAGCTTGGATGGTACCGATGCTGGTGGGCAGTTCTTC
TRBV5-4	TRBJ1-6	NA	NA	CASSLGDRSSLHF	TGTGCCAGCAGCTTAGGAGACAGGTCTTCCCTCCACTTT
TRBV5-1	TRBJ2-3	NA	NA	CASSPRPGAPDTQYF	TGCGCCAGCAGCCCCCGACCGGGAGCCCCCGATACGCAGTATTTT
TRBV4-3	TRBJ1-2	TRBD1	few	CASSQDSRGRQGYTF	TGCGCCAGCAGCCAAGATTCCAGGGGGCGCCAGGGCTACACCTTC
TRBV7-9	TRBJ2-3	NA	NA	CASSLESWGSTDTQYF	TGTGCCAGCAGCTTAGAGTCTTGGGGCTCCACAGATACGCAGTATTTT
TRBV18	TRBJ2-5	NA	many	CASSPFWGQETQYF	TGTGCCAGCTCACCCTTTTGGGGCCAAGAGACCCAGTACTTC
TRBV20-1	TRBJ1-1	NA	NA	CSAQGHSVGAFF	TGCAGTGCCCAGGGGCATTCCGTCGGAGCTTTCTTT
TRBV10-3	TRBJ1-2	NA	NA	CAISPGGSNYGYTF	TGTGCCATCAGCCCCGGGGGAAGTAACTATGGCTACACCTTC
TRBV6-1	TRBJ2-3	TRBD2	few	CATSGTSGGDTQYF	TGTGCCACCTCCGGGACTAGCGGGGGAGATACGCAGTATTTT
TRBV12-3/TRBV12-4	TRBJ1-4	TRBD1	many	CASTSSGGNEKLFF	TGTGCCAGCACCTCCTCAGGGGGCAATGAAAAACTGTTTTTT
TRBV6-4	TRBJ1-6	NA	few	CASSPNPGNSPLHF	TGTGCCAGCAGTCCGAACCCAGGGAATTCACCCCTCCACTTT
TRBV6-2/TRBV6-3	TRBJ2-1	NA	NA	CASAPGYNEQFF	TGTGCCAGTGCCCCCGGATACAATGAGCAGTTCTTC
TRBV11-3	TRBJ2-3	NA	few	CASSLRGQGIDTQYF	TGTGCCAGCAGCTTAAGAGGGCAGGGAATAGATACGCAGTATTTT
TRBV15	TRBJ2-7	NA	many	CATSREAQNYEQYF	TGTGCCACCAGCAGAGAAGCACAGAACTACGAGCAGTACTTC
TRBV3-1	TRBJ2-1	NA	NA	CASRQDSHSYNEQFF	TGTGCCAGCAGACAGGACTCCCACTCCTACAATGAGCAGTTCTTC
TRBV4-1	TRBJ1-1	NA	many	CASSLLPNTEAFF	TGCGCCAGCAGCCTTCTACCGAACACTGAAGCTTTCTTT
TRBV12-3/TRBV12-4	TRBJ1-6	NA	many	CASSTGSIIHPLHF	TGTGCCAGCAGTACAGGTTCTATAATTCACCCCCTCCACTTT
TRBV12-3/TRBV12-4	TRBJ1-5	NA	few	CASSFTDQPQHF	TGTGCCAGCAGTTTCACCGATCAGCCCCAGCATTTT
TRBV5-1	TRBJ1-1	NA	NA	CASSLLRGSGWTTEAFF	TGCGCCAGCAGCTTGCTTCGTGGGTCAGGGTGGACCACTGAAGCTTTCTTT
TRBV7-3	TRBJ2-2	NA	few	CASSSTAPLVPGELFF	TGTGCCAGCAGTTCTACCGCCCCTTTGGTTCCCGGGGAGCTGTTTTTT
TRBV4-1	TRBJ2-2	TRBD2	few	CASSQTGTSKTGELFF	TGCGCCAGCAGCCAGACCGGGACTAGTAAAACCGGGGAGCTGTTTTTT
TRBV2	TRBJ1-6	NA	few	CASVTRPNSPLHF	TGTGCCAGCGTAACCCGTCCGAATTCACCCCTCCACTTT
TRBV25-1	TRBJ2-5	TRBD2	many	CASSGLAGQETQYF	TGTGCCAGCAGTGGACTAGCGGGGCAAGAGACCCAGTACTTC
TRBV12-3/TRBV12-4	TRBJ2-5	TRBD2	few	CASSLVLASAETQYF	TGTGCCAGCAGTTTAGTACTAGCGAGCGCAGAGACCCAGTACTTC
TRBV12-3/TRBV12-4	TRBJ2-3	NA	NA	CASSLGQGRDTQYF	TGTGCCAGCAGTTTGGGGCAGGGTAGAGATACGCAGTATTTT
TRBV20-1	TRBJ2-3	NA	NA	CSASGADTQYF	TGCAGTGCTAGCGGGGCAGATACGCAGTATTTT
TRBV29-1	TRBJ2-5	TRBD2	few	CSVRGSGASQETQYF	TGCAGCGTGCGGGGCAGCGGGGCGTCCCAAGAGACCCAGTACTTC
TRBV20-1	TRBJ2-3	TRBD2	NA	CSASWTSSTDTQYF	TGCAGTGCCAGTTGGACTAGTAGTACAGATACGCAGTATTTT
TRBV5-1	TRBJ2-1	NA	NA	CASSYPTGYNEQFF	TGCGCCAGCAGCTATCCTACAGGTTACAATGAGCAGTTCTTC